This T cell receptor beta chain was captured by sequencing in a study of blood T cell repertoires in COVID-19. Study details: Some COVID-19 samples were acute and others convalescent; all came from the United States, Italy and Spain. The cDNA or gDNA used as material had been derived from T cells, B-cell-depleted T cells, or PBMCs.

The Seattle site enrolled patients during active infection and followed them longitudinally. Per germline, CDR1 SGHKS and CDR2 YYEKEE (reference sequence). The CDR3 contains 13 residues. Trimming removed 0 bases from V and 7 bases from J; junction bases left unmatched: 2. Per the original methods: Estimates of nucleated cell counts were drawn from the amplification of reference gene primers. Only in-frame clones appear in the TCRdb table, and some are missing; sequencing was by immunoSEQ multiplex PCR. V, J and clone size are those of that table, while D and trimming were read from the DNA. The sample yields about 390,000 clones, approximately 87% seen once.

V usage is TRBV5-5 and J usage is TRBJ1-1; 8 positions agree with TRBD1. This TCR derives from a woman in her sixties with COVID-19, enrolled during active disease. Sequences were obtained from peripheral blood. The CDR3 is CASSLAGGGEAFF. In DNA, the CDR3 is TGTGCCAGCAGCTTGGCAGGGGGCGGTGAAGCTTTCTTT.